At least ten counts were recorded for the clone carrying this T cell receptor beta chain. This record belongs to a study of neurological immune-mediated disorders. TCRdb independently ran MiXCR on the 5' RACE reads; one entry per CDR3 protein. The repertoire holds roughly 48,000 distinct CDR3 sequences, with about 12% as singletons. Time point denoted: longitudinal time-point 2. V lost 4 bases, J lost 1 base, and 11 bases stayed unmatched. CDR3 length equals 17 residues. CDR1 is SNHLY and CDR2 is FYNNEI in the germline V gene. The specimen was PBMCs. The TCR comes from a male donor with HTLV-1-associated myelopathy (HAM/TSP). The chain carries TRBV2 and TRBJ2-7; the match to TRBD1 covers 9 bases. The CDR3 region has the DNA TGTGCCAGCAGTGCCCGGACAGGGGCCGGCGATTCCTACGAGCAGTACTTC. It is translated as CASSARTGAGDSYEQYF.